This T cell receptor beta chain was retrieved from a study of identical twins. The V segment lost 0 bases and the J segment 0 bases; nucleotides outside the gene matches: 7. The CDR3 totals 17 residues. Germline V gene lookup returns CDR1 SEHNR and CDR2 FQNEAQ (reference sequence). Every donor was a healthy Caucasian. This clonotype showed up just a few times. TCRdb fed the 5' RACE reads into MiXCR, producing one record per CDR3 protein. The table shows roughly 1.6 million distinct CDR3 sequences, with about 32% occurring only once. The clonotype was recovered from a newborn girl in good health. The sample taken for sequencing was cord blood. The chain employs TRBV7-9 and TRBJ2-7; 8 positions agree with TRBD1. DNA of the CDR3: TGTGCCAGCAGCTTAGCTAATACAGGGGGTAGCTCCTACGAGCAGTACTTC. It yields the protein CASSLANTGGSSYEQYF.